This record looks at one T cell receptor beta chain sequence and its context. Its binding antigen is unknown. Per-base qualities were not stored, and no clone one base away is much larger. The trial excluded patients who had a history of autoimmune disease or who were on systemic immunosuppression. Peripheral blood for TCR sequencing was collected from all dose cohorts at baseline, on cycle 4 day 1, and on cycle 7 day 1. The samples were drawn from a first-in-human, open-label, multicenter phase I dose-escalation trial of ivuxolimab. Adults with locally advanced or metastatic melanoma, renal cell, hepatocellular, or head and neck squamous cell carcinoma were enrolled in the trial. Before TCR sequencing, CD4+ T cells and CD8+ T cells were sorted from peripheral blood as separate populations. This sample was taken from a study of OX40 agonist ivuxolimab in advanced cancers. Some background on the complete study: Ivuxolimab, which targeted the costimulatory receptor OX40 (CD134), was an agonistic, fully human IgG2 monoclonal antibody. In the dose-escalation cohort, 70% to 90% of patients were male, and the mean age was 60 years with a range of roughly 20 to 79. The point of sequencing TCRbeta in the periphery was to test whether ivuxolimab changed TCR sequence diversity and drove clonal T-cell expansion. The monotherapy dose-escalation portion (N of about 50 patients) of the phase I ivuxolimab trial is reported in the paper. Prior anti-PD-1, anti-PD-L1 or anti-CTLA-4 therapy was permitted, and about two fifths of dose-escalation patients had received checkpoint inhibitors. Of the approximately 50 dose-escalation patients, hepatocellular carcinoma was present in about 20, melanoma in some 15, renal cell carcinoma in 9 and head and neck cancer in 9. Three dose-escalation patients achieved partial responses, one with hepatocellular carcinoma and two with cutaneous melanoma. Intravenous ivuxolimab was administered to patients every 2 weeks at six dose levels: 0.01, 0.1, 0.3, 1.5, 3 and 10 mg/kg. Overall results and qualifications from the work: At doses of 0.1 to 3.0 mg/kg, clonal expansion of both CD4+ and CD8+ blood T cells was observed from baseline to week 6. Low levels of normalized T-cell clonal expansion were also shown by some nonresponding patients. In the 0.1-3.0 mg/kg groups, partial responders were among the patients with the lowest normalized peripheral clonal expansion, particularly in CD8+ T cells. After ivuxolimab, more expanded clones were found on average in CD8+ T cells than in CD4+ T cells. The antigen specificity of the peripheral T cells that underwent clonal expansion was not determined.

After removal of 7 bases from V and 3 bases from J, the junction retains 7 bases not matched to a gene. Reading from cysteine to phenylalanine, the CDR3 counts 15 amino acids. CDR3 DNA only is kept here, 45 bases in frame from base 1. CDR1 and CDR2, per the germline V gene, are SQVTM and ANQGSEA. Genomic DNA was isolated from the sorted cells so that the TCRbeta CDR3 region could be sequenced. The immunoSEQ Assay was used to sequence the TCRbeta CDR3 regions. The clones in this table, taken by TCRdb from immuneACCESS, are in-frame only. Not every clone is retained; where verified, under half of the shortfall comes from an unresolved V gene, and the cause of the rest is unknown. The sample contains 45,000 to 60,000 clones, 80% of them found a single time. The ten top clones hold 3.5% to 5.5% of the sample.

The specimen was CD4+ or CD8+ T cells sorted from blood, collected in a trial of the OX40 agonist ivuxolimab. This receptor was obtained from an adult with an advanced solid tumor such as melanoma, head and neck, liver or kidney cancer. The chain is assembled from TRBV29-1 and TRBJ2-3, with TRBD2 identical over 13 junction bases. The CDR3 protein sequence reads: CSAGTSGTQTDTQYF. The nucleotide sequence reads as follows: TGCAGCGCCGGGACTAGCGGGACCCAGACAGATACGCAGTATTTT.